The rows below give T cell receptor beta chains drawn from one sample of a study of T cells in Graves' hyperthyroidism and ophthalmopathy. TCRdb re-analysed the multiplex PCR reads in MiXCR, keeping a single row per CDR3 protein. The table lists a few hundred thousand distinct CDR3 sequences, around a sixth of them singletons, with approximately 49% in the top ten. The sequenced sample consisted of blood. These receptors originate from a woman aged 45-65 years with Graves' hyperthyroidism. Both conserved end residues are part of each CDR3. The order of the fields is CDR3 length, V gene, J gene, D gene, CDR3 protein. A D gene is named only where the DNA matches it firmly.

len: 15; v_gene: TRBV4-1; j_gene: TRBJ2-1; d_gene: .; CDR3aa: CASSSRPQLGNEQFF
len: 13; v_gene: TRBV12-5; j_gene: TRBJ2-5; d_gene: .; CDR3aa: CASGYDSQETQYF
len: 14; v_gene: TRBV12-3/TRBV12-4; j_gene: TRBJ2-5; d_gene: .; CDR3aa: CASSLSSHEGTQYF
len: 15; v_gene: TRBV27; j_gene: TRBJ1-2; d_gene: TRBD1; CDR3aa: CASSFSPGGGDGYTF
len: 14; v_gene: TRBV5-5; j_gene: TRBJ2-3; d_gene: TRBD2; CDR3aa: CASSGLAGTDTQYF
len: 16; v_gene: TRBV9; j_gene: TRBJ2-7; d_gene: TRBD2; CDR3aa: CASSVTTGTSVNEQYF
len: 15; v_gene: TRBV9; j_gene: TRBJ2-1; d_gene: .; CDR3aa: CASSASPGSCNEQFF
len: 15; v_gene: TRBV5-1; j_gene: TRBJ1-4; d_gene: .; CDR3aa: CASSLWAARDEKLFF
len: 15; v_gene: TRBV28; j_gene: TRBJ1-4; d_gene: .; CDR3aa: CASSSAARGIEKLFF
len: 14; v_gene: TRBV3-1; j_gene: TRBJ2-5; d_gene: TRBD1; CDR3aa: CASSLNRGTETQYF
len: 15; v_gene: TRBV9; j_gene: TRBJ2-3; d_gene: TRBD2; CDR3aa: CASSVRAGVTDTQYF
len: 13; v_gene: TRBV28; j_gene: TRBJ1-4; d_gene: .; CDR3aa: CASSYGLVEKLFF
len: 14; v_gene: TRBV2; j_gene: TRBJ1-5; d_gene: .; CDR3aa: CASSESQVNQPQHF
len: 16; v_gene: TRBV5-6; j_gene: TRBJ1-2; d_gene: TRBD1; CDR3aa: CASRRTGRIVDYGYTF
len: 13; v_gene: TRBV19; j_gene: TRBJ1-1; d_gene: .; CDR3aa: CASSKTGRSEALF
len: 17; v_gene: TRBV7-2; j_gene: TRBJ2-3; d_gene: TRBD2; CDR3aa: CASSGRTSGRVADTQYF
len: 17; v_gene: TRBV19; j_gene: TRBJ2-3; d_gene: .; CDR3aa: CASRLPDNLHPPYTQYF
len: 17; v_gene: TRBV28; j_gene: TRBJ2-7; d_gene: TRBD2; CDR3aa: CASSFSGYSGHSYEQYF
len: 15; v_gene: TRBV4-1; j_gene: TRBJ1-2; d_gene: .; CDR3aa: CASSQAPGSYYGYTF
len: 14; v_gene: TRBV24-1; j_gene: TRBJ2-2; d_gene: .; CDR3aa: CATAPWGDTGELFF
len: 15; v_gene: TRBV7-9; j_gene: TRBJ2-1; d_gene: .; CDR3aa: CASSYRAVSYNEQSF
len: 14; v_gene: TRBV11-2; j_gene: TRBJ2-1; d_gene: .; CDR3aa: CASSLQGSYNEQFF
len: 14; v_gene: TRBV11-2; j_gene: TRBJ2-4; d_gene: .; CDR3aa: CASSSQGVGNIQYF
len: 15; v_gene: TRBV28; j_gene: TRBJ1-5; d_gene: .; CDR3aa: CASSLHQGNNQPQHF
len: 16; v_gene: TRBV28; j_gene: TRBJ2-7; d_gene: .; CDR3aa: CASSLEADFKSGEQYF
len: 14; v_gene: TRBV9; j_gene: TRBJ2-1; d_gene: .; CDR3aa: CASSVDGGRGEQFF
len: 15; v_gene: TRBV11-2; j_gene: TRBJ2-1; d_gene: .; CDR3aa: CASSPRAVSYNEQFF
len: 13; v_gene: TRBV7-3; j_gene: TRBJ2-3; d_gene: .; CDR3aa: CASSKRNEDTQYF
len: 14; v_gene: TRBV11-2; j_gene: TRBJ1-5; d_gene: .; CDR3aa: CASSSDNSNQPQHF
len: 12; v_gene: TRBV6-1; j_gene: TRBJ1-1; d_gene: TRBD1; CDR3aa: CASNTGGTEAFF
len: 17; v_gene: TRBV6-1; j_gene: TRBJ2-2; d_gene: .; CDR3aa: CASSGPLQGPDTGELFF
len: 13; v_gene: TRBV11-2; j_gene: TRBJ1-3; d_gene: .; CDR3aa: CASSTTAANTIYF
len: 13; v_gene: TRBV2; j_gene: TRBJ1-1; d_gene: .; CDR3aa: CASSDDTNTEAFF
len: 12; v_gene: TRBV6-9; j_gene: TRBJ2-5; d_gene: .; CDR3aa: CASSYFQETQYF
len: 16; v_gene: TRBV5-1; j_gene: TRBJ2-5; d_gene: .; CDR3aa: CASSPGAPINLETQYF
len: 17; v_gene: TRBV10-3; j_gene: TRBJ2-7; d_gene: TRBD1; CDR3aa: CAISPGTGSGRAYEQYF
len: 13; v_gene: TRBV30; j_gene: TRBJ2-1; d_gene: .; CDR3aa: CAWQSIGTHEQFF
len: 15; v_gene: TRBV20-1; j_gene: TRBJ1-4; d_gene: .; CDR3aa: CSARDPWTENEKLFF
len: 11; v_gene: TRBV28; j_gene: TRBJ1-1; d_gene: .; CDR3aa: CASSRGHEAFF
len: 15; v_gene: TRBV18; j_gene: TRBJ2-1; d_gene: TRBD1; CDR3aa: CASSPQGQGVNEQFF
len: 16; v_gene: TRBV6-1; j_gene: TRBJ2-7; d_gene: .; CDR3aa: CASSPDPSGTGYEQYF
len: 15; v_gene: TRBV7-9; j_gene: TRBJ1-1; d_gene: .; CDR3aa: CASSPPLPPNTEAFF
len: 16; v_gene: TRBV7-9; j_gene: TRBJ2-3; d_gene: TRBD2; CDR3aa: CASSGTGGRYTDTQYF
len: 14; v_gene: TRBV5-6; j_gene: TRBJ2-7; d_gene: .; CDR3aa: CASSFGVGGHEQYF
len: 16; v_gene: TRBV6-1; j_gene: TRBJ2-3; d_gene: .; CDR3aa: CASSGGGLATMNTQYF
len: 16; v_gene: TRBV7-8; j_gene: TRBJ2-7; d_gene: TRBD2; CDR3aa: CASSSNLGGGPYEQYF
len: 18; v_gene: TRBV27; j_gene: TRBJ2-3; d_gene: TRBD2; CDR3aa: CASSPGLAGGPGSDTQYF
len: 14; v_gene: TRBV15; j_gene: TRBJ2-5; d_gene: .; CDR3aa: CATSRAVVQETQYF
len: 18; v_gene: TRBV11-2; j_gene: TRBJ2-5; d_gene: TRBD1; CDR3aa: CASSPRYLRDRGQETQYF
len: 11; v_gene: TRBV20-1; j_gene: TRBJ2-3; d_gene: .; CDR3aa: CSASLLDTQYF
len: 10; v_gene: TRBV6-5; j_gene: TRBJ1-2; d_gene: .; CDR3aa: CASGDFGYTF
len: 14; v_gene: TRBV18; j_gene: TRBJ2-1; d_gene: .; CDR3aa: CASSPRRGADEQFF
len: 14; v_gene: TRBV7-6; j_gene: TRBJ2-1; d_gene: .; CDR3aa: CASSPVGPYNEQFF
len: 15; v_gene: TRBV18; j_gene: TRBJ2-1; d_gene: TRBD1; CDR3aa: CASSPRGQGYNEQFF